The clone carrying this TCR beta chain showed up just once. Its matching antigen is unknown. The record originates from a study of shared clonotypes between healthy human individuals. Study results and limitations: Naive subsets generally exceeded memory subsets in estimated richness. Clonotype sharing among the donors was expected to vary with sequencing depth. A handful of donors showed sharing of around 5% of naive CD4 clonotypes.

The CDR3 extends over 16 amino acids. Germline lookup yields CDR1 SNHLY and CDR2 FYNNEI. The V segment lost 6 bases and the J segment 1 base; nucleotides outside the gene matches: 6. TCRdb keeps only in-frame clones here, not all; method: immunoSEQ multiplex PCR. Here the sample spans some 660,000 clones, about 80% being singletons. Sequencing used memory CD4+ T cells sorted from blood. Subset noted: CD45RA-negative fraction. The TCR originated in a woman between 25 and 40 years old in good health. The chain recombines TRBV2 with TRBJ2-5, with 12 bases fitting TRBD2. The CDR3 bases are TGTGCCAGCAGCCGGGGACTAGCGGGTATCCAAGAGACCCAGTACTTC. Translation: CASSRGLAGIQETQYF.